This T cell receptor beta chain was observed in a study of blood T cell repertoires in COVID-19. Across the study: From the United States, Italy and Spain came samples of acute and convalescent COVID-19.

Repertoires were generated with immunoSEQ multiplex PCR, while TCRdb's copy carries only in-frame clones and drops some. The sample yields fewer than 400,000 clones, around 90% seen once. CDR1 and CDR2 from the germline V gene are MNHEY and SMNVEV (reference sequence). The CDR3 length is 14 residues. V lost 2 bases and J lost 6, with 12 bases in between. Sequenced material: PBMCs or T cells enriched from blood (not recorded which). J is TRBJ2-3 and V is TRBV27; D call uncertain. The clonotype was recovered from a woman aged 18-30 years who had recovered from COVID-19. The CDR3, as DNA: TGTGCCAGCAGTTTAGACGGAAGGCGGGATACGCAGTATTTT. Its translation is CASSLDGRRDTQYF.